This TCR beta chain was documented in a study of shared clonotypes between healthy human individuals. Naive CD8 isolation took CD45RO-negative cells positively selected for CCR7 and excluded terminally differentiated effector memory CD45RA+ cells. V dropped 0 bases and J dropped 5 bases, with 11 bases sitting between them. The germline gives CDR1 GTSNPN, CDR2 SVGIG (reference sequence). The CDR3 spans 14 residues. Profiling relied on immunoSEQ multiplex PCR, and the TCRdb table lists in-frame clones only, not all of them. Altogether millions of clones are present, roughly 94% being singletons, with the ten largest covering 1.1%.

The sequence derives from a young man in good health. Source material: naive CD8+ T cells sorted from blood. The chain employs TRBV30 and TRBJ1-5, with D possibly matching TRBD1 (5 bases). Written as DNA, the CDR3 is TGTGCCTGGAGTGTCTCCCGGGGGGATCAGCCCCAGCATTTT. It encodes CAWSVSRGDQPQHF.